A selection of T cell receptor beta chains follows, all from one sample in a study of OX40 agonist ivuxolimab in advanced cancers. Method: immunoSEQ multiplex PCR; TCRdb's copy keeps in-frame clones and lacks some. The sample has some 21,000 clones, under 85% seen once. The sample here was CD4+ or CD8+ T cells sorted from blood, taken in a trial of the OX40 agonist ivuxolimab. The receptors here all came from an adult with an advanced solid tumor such as melanoma, head and neck, liver or kidney cancer. CDR3s include the opening cysteine and the closing phenylalanine or tryptophan. D genes are given only for firm matches. Size is stated for part of the rows, as once, few or many counts, or as a class when the clone is expanded.

>TRBV19|TRBJ1-2|NA|NA
TGTGCCAGTAGTCCCCCCGGGGTTCCAGGAGCTAACTATGGCTACACCTTC
CASSPPGVPGANYGYTF
>TRBV28|TRBJ2-1|few|NA
TGTGCCAGCAGTTTTCTCGAGACAGCGAACAATGAGCAGTTCTTC
CASSFLETANNEQFF
>TRBV27|TRBJ2-7|once|TRBD1
TGTGCCAGCAGTTCCGGGACAGTCTACGAGCAGTACTTC
CASSSGTVYEQYF
>TRBV29-1|TRBJ2-7|NA|NA
TGCAGCGTTTTCCGGGCCCCTAAGCAGTACTTC
CSVFRAPKQYF
>TRBV4-2|TRBJ1-2|few|NA
TGTGCCAGCAGCCAAGGTTCGGGGGGTAACTATGGCTACACCTTC
CASSQGSGGNYGYTF
>TRBV2|TRBJ2-7|NA|TRBD1
TGTGCCAGGAGAGACCCGGGACAGGGATACGAGCAGTACTTC
CARRDPGQGYEQYF
>TRBV18|TRBJ1-2|NA|NA
TGTGCCAGCTCACCAAGGACAGTCCCCGTGGGGGGCTACACCTTC
CASSPRTVPVGGYTF
>TRBV30|TRBJ2-3|NA|NA
TGTGCCTGGAGTGTCAGCACAGATACGCAGTATTTT
CAWSVSTDTQYF
>TRBV5-1|TRBJ2-3|NA|TRBD1
TGCGCCAGCAGCTCCGCCGGGACAGGCCTCACAGATACGCAGTATTTT
CASSSAGTGLTDTQYF
>TRBV6-1|TRBJ1-1|NA|NA
TGTGCCAGCAGTGAAATTTCGGCGAACACTGAAGCTTTCTTT
CASSEISANTEAFF
>TRBV10-3|TRBJ2-1|NA|TRBD1
TGTGCCAACAAGGGACAGGGGGCCATTGATGAGCAGTTCTTC
CANKGQGAIDEQFF
>TRBV27|TRBJ2-7|NA|TRBD1
TGTGCCAGCAGTCCCGGGACAGGGGGCAACGAGCAGTACTTC
CASSPGTGGNEQYF
>TRBV6-6|TRBJ1-4|NA|NA
TGTGCCAGCAGTTACCTCCAGGGAGATAATGAAAAACTGTTTTTT
CASSYLQGDNEKLFF
>TRBV12-5|TRBJ1-6|once|TRBD1
TGTGCTAGTGGTCCTCGGAGCCAGGGGGTCTATAATTCACCCCTCCACTTT
CASGPRSQGVYNSPLHF
>TRBV19|TRBJ2-7|NA|TRBD1
TGTGCCAGTAGTATAGGACAGGGCTACGAGCAGTACTTC
CASSIGQGYEQYF
>TRBV5-1|TRBJ2-1|NA|TRBD1
TGCGCCAGCAGCATGACCCCTGGACAGGGCGGGTCCTACAATGAGCAGTTCTTC
CASSMTPGQGGSYNEQFF
>TRBV28|TRBJ2-7|NA|NA
TGTGCCAGCAGTCCCCGGGACTTCGCCATCGGTGAGCAGTACTTC
CASSPRDFAIGEQYF
>TRBV7-6|TRBJ2-3|NA|TRBD1
TGTGCCAGCAGCTTGGGACAGGGGGCAGATACGCAGTATTTT
CASSLGQGADTQYF
>TRBV11-2|TRBJ1-1|NA|NA
TGTGCCAGCAGCTTAGTCGTGCTTCGTGCTGAAGCTTTCTTT
CASSLVVLRAEAFF
>TRBV7-2|TRBJ2-3|NA|NA
TGTGCCAGCAGCTTATATCCGGGGGCCGGCACAGATACGCAGTATTTT
CASSLYPGAGTDTQYF
>TRBV12-5|TRBJ1-5|few|NA
TGTGCTAGTTCTGAAGGGGTATTTCAGCCCCAGCATTTT
CASSEGVFQPQHF
>TRBV7-3|TRBJ2-7|NA|TRBD1
TGTGCCAGCAGCGCAGGGCAGGGGGCGGCCTACGAGCAGTACTTC
CASSAGQGAAYEQYF
>TRBV9|TRBJ1-5|many|TRBD1
TGTGCCAGCAGCGTTCAGGGGGGGCCCCAGCATTTT
CASSVQGGPQHF
>TRBV10-2|TRBJ1-4|few|NA
TGCGCCAGCAGTGCGAATCGGGTTGTCCGAACTAATGAAAAACTGTTTTTT
CASSANRVVRTNEKLFF
>TRBV9|TRBJ1-6|once|NA
TGTGCCAGCAGCGCCAACCCGGTCAGCTCCTATAATTCACCCCTCCACTTT
CASSANPVSSYNSPLHF
>TRBV30|TRBJ2-5|NA|TRBD1
TGTGCCTGGGACGACAGGGGCGGGGAGACCCAGTACTTC
CAWDDRGGETQYF
>TRBV19|TRBJ2-1|NA|NA
TGTGCCAGTAGTATAGTGGGTCCCTCCTCCTACAATGAGCAGTTCTTC
CASSIVGPSSYNEQFF